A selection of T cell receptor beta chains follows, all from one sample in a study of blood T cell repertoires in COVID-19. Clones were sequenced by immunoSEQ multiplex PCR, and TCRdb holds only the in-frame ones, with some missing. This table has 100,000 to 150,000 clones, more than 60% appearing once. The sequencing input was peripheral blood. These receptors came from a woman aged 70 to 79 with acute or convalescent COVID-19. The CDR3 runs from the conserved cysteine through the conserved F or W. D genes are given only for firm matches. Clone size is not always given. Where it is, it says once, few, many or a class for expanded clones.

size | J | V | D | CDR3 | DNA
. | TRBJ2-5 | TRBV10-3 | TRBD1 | CAISGQGQETQYF | TGTGCCATCAGTGGACAGGGCCAAGAGACCCAGTACTTC
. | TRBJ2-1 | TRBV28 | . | CASSPPAGSGEQFF | TGTGCCAGCAGTCCGCCGGCAGGGTCCGGTGAGCAGTTCTTC
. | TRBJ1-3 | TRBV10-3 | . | CAIRDSSGNTIYF | TGTGCCATCAGGGACAGCTCTGGAAACACCATATATTTT
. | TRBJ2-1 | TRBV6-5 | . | CASSLPGLNNEQFF | TGTGCCAGCAGTCTCCCGGGACTGAATAATGAGCAGTTCTTC
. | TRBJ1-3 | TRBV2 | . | CASSEEGWGNTIYF | TGTGCCAGCAGTGAGGAGGGTTGGGGAAACACCATATATTTT
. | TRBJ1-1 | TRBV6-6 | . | CASSMAENTEAFF | TGTGCCAGCAGTATGGCAGAGAACACTGAAGCTTTCTTT
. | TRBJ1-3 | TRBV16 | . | CASSNGRPSSGNTIYF | TGTGCCAGCAGCAACGGGAGACCGAGCTCTGGAAACACCATATATTTT
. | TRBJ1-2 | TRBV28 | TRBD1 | CASRTGTGSYGYTF | TGTGCCAGCAGGACCGGGACAGGGAGCTATGGCTACACCTTC
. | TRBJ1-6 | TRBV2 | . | CASSRTGINNSPLHF | TGTGCCAGCAGCAGAACAGGGATAAATAATTCACCCCTCCACTTT
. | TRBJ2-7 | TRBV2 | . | CASERAYEQYF | TGTGCCAGCGAGAGGGCCTACGAGCAGTACTTC
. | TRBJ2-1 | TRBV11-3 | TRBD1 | CASSRGQGAHNEQFF | TGTGCCAGCAGCCGAGGACAGGGGGCGCACAATGAGCAGTTCTTC
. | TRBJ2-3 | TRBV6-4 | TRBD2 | CASSETSIQADTQYF | TGTGCCAGCAGTGAGACTAGCATCCAGGCAGATACGCAGTATTTT
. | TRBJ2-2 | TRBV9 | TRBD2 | CASSATGTSTPNTGELFF | TGTGCCAGCAGCGCTACCGGGACTAGCACTCCGAACACCGGGGAGCTGTTTTTT
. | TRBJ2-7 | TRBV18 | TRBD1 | CASQGQGGDEQYF | TGTGCCAGCCAAGGACAGGGAGGCGACGAGCAGTACTTC
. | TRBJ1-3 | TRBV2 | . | CASSGTGPAGNTIYF | TGTGCCAGCAGTGGTACAGGGCCGGCCGGAAACACCATATATTTT
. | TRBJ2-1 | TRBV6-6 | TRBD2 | CASRGTSGFYNEQFF | TGTGCCAGCAGGGGGACTAGCGGATTCTACAATGAGCAGTTCTTC
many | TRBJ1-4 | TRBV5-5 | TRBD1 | CASSPGTGVEKLFF | TGTGCCAGCAGCCCCGGGACAGGGGTAGAAAAACTGTTTTTT
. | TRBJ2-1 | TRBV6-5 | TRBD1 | CASTMDRVGNEQFF | TGTGCCAGTACGATGGACAGGGTTGGCAATGAGCAGTTCTTC
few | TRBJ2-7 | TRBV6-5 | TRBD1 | CASSTGTGSGYEQYF | TGTGCCAGCAGCACCGGGACAGGGTCTGGCTACGAGCAGTACTTC
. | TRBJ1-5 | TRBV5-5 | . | CASSFTPDSIRQPQHF | TGTGCCAGCAGCTTTACTCCGGACTCGATTAGACAGCCCCAGCATTTT
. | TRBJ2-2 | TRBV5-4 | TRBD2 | CASSLPSGNTGELFF | TGTGCCAGCAGCTTGCCTAGCGGGAACACCGGGGAGCTGTTTTTT
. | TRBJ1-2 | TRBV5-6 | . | CASSLGGLVGGYTF | TGTGCCAGCAGCTTGGGAGGGTTGGTCGGCGGCTACACCTTC
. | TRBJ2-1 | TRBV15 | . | CATSRGQSSYNEQFF | TGTGCCACCAGCAGGGGGCAAAGCTCCTACAATGAGCAGTTCTTC
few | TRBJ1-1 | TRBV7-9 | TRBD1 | CASSATTGADTEAFF | TGTGCCAGCAGCGCCACAACAGGGGCGGACACTGAAGCTTTCTTT
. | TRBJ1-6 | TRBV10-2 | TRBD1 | CASSRQGGNSPLHF | TGCGCCAGCAGCCGACAGGGCGGGAATTCACCCCTCCACTTT
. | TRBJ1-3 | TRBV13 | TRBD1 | CASSLQGAGSGNTIYF | TGTGCCAGCAGCCTACAGGGGGCGGGTTCTGGAAACACCATATATTTT
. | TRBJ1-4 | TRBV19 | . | CASSIGGSTNEKLFF | TGTGCCAGTAGTATAGGAGGTTCAACTAATGAAAAACTGTTTTTT
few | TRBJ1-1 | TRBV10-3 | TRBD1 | CAISGDRGFNTEAFF | TGTGCCATCAGTGGGGACAGGGGGTTCAACACTGAAGCTTTCTTT